The 6 T cell receptor beta chains presented below share a single source sample, sequenced in a study of shared clonotypes between healthy human individuals. Naive CD8 cells lacked CD45RO and underwent positive selection for CCR7, leaving out terminally differentiated effector memory CD45RA+ cells. Only in-frame clones appear in the TCRdb table, and some are missing; sequencing was by immunoSEQ multiplex PCR. The sample shows hundreds of thousands of clones, around 96% of them seen only once. The sequencing input was naive CD8+ T cells sorted from blood. The receptors were sampled from a woman in her 30s in good health.

This clone was recorded once. V is TRBV6-5 and J is TRBJ2-6; tentatively, D is TRBD1 (6 bases). The CDR3 is 15 residues long. Trimming pared 5 bases from V and 4 bases from J, leaving 12 bases between. Germline V gene lookup returns CDR1 MNHEY and CDR2 SVGAGI. The CDR3 region has the DNA TGTGCCAGCAGTAATGGACAGAGCGGGGCCAACGTCCTGACTTTC. As protein: CASSNGQSGANVLTF.

The rearrangement links TRBV7-9 to TRBJ2-1; D assignment may be TRBD1 or TRBD2 (5 bases each). The CDR3 consists of 14 residues. Germline V gives CDR1 SEHNR, CDR2 FQNEAQ (reference sequence). Trimming left V 0 bases short and J 6 bases short, with 9 bases between. CDR3: CASSLAGAVNEQFF. The CDR3 DNA reads TGTGCCAGCAGCTTAGCCGGGGCGGTCAATGAGCAGTTCTTC.

The chain joins TRBV21-1 to TRBJ2-7. TRBV21-1 is assigned pseudogene status. The CDR3 covers 13 residues. CDR3 protein: CAALGRVYYEQYF. The CDR3 nucleotides read TGTGCCGCATTAGGACGAGTCTACTACGAGCAGTACTTC.

The V and J genes are TRBV7-9 and TRBJ2-7, with TRBD1 as a possible D gene (5 bases). Trimming stripped 5 bases from V and 3 bases from J, with 17 bases between. The CDR3 is 15 amino acids. Germline V lookup: CDR1 SEHNR, CDR2 FQNEAQ (reference sequence). Here the CDR3 DNA reads TGTGCCAGCAGCCCAAAGGAGACCCAGGGCTACGAGCAGTACTTC. This sequence encodes CASSPKETQGYEQYF. The full variable domain, in which reference TRBV7-9 and TRBJ2-7 provide the parts outside the CDR3, is DTGVSQNPRHKITKRGQNVTFRCDPISEHNRLYWYRQTLGQGPEFLTYFQNEAQLEKSRLLSDRFSAERPKGSFSTLEIQRTEQGDSAMYLCASSPKETQGYEQYFGPGTRLTVT.

The chain combines TRBV27 with TRBJ2-7; D not resolved. The germline V gene has CDR1 MNHEY and CDR2 SMNVEV (reference sequence). Between the trimmed V and J ends, which lost 5 bases and 4 bases, there was a span of 12 bases. The CDR3 sequence is 13 residues long. The CDR3 DNA follows: TGTGCCAGCAGTCCTAGACTTGGGTACGAGCAGTACTTC. Amino acid sequence: CASSPRLGYEQYF.

V usage is TRBV28 and J usage is TRBJ2-3; D gene unclear. CDR1 MDHEN and CDR2 SYDVKM come from the germline V gene. This CDR3 has 14 residues. With 8 bases removed from V and 3 bases from J, the gap between germline ends came to 15 bases. The CDR3: CASSRARKTDTQYF. In DNA form, the CDR3 reads TGTGCCAGCTCACGGGCCCGGAAAACAGATACGCAGTATTTT.